This is a list of T cell receptor beta chains from one sample in a study of blood T cells in healthy people across ages. MiXCR was run by TCRdb on the 5' RACE reads, yielding one entry per CDR3 protein. Of some 1.5 million distinct CDR3 sequences in the sample, roughly 30% were seen once. The sample comprised blood. Every receptor here comes from a woman aged 25 to 39 in good health. Each CDR3 is given with its conserved first and last residue. Each record gives: D gene, J gene, V gene, clone size, CDR3 DNA, CDR3 protein. D genes are given only for firm matches. Only some rows state a clone size, as once, few, many or a class for expanded clones.

>-|TRBJ2-5|TRBV5-1|few
TGCGCCAGCAGCCCAAGTGGGGGCGCTTTGATAGAGACCCAGTACTTC
CASSPSGGALIETQYF
>-|TRBJ1-5|TRBV29-1|few
TGCAGCGTGAGCATCGACAACGGGGGTTGGCCCCAGCATTTT
CSVSIDNGGWPQHF
>TRBD1|TRBJ2-1|TRBV5-1|few
TGCGCCAGCAGCTTGGAGGGACAGGGTCGCAATGAGCAGTTCTTC
CASSLEGQGRNEQFF
>TRBD2|TRBJ2-7|TRBV20-1|many
TGCAGTGCTTGGAGCGGGACCTACGAGCAGTACTTC
CSAWSGTYEQYF
>TRBD2|TRBJ2-7|TRBV12-3/TRBV12-4|many
TGTGCCAGCAGTTTACTAGCGGGCGCCAGACCCTACGAGCAGTACTTC
CASSLLAGARPYEQYF
>-|TRBJ2-5|TRBV20-1|many
TGCAGTGCTAGACCGGGGACTGACGAAGAGACCCAGTACTTC
CSARPGTDEETQYF
>-|TRBJ2-3|TRBV4-1|-
TGCGCCAGCAGCCAGCCTTGGCGGGGCCTCACAGATACGCAGTATTTT
CASSQPWRGLTDTQYF
>-|TRBJ2-1|TRBV3-1|-
TGTGCCAGCAGATCGGCGACGAGCTCCTACAATGAGCAGTTCTTC
CASRSATSSYNEQFF
>TRBD1|TRBJ2-1|TRBV20-1|-
TGCAGTGCTAGGGGAGCCCGGGACAGTGGGAATAATGAGCAGTTCTTC
CSARGARDSGNNEQFF
>TRBD2|TRBJ2-5|TRBV5-6|-
TGTGCCAGCAGCTCGGCACCCGGACTAGGACCGGAGACCCAGTACTTC
CASSSAPGLGPETQYF
>-|TRBJ2-7|TRBV11-2|few
TGTGCCAGCAGCCCCTTTGCCGGACCTCCCTACGAGCAGTACTTC
CASSPFAGPPYEQYF
>-|TRBJ2-3|TRBV20-1|-
TGCAGTGCTGGAGCGCGTACAGATACGCAGTATTTT
CSAGARTDTQYF
>-|TRBJ2-7|TRBV28|few
TGTGCCAGCAGTCCCCAGACACCCACCTACGAGCAGTACTTC
CASSPQTPTYEQYF
>-|TRBJ2-4|TRBV12-3/TRBV12-4|-
TGTGCCAGCACCCCAAATACTGAGGGGGAGCAGTACTTC
CASTPNTEGEQYF
>-|TRBJ1-5|TRBV9|-
TGTGCCAGCAGCGGAGGGACGGGTCCCAATCAGCCCCAGCATTTT
CASSGGTGPNQPQHF
>TRBD2|TRBJ2-7|TRBV20-1|few
TGCAGTGCTAGAGTCGCGCTAGCGGGGGTCTACGAGCAGTACTTC
CSARVALAGVYEQYF
>-|TRBJ2-5|TRBV6-5|few
TGTGCCAGCAGTTACTCGAGGGGCGCCCTCGGAGAGACCCAGTACTTC
CASSYSRGALGETQYF
>TRBD2|TRBJ2-3|TRBV7-2|few
TGTGCCAGCAGCCACGGGACTAGCGGGAGAGGAGATACGCAGTATTTT
CASSHGTSGRGDTQYF
>-|TRBJ2-5|TRBV29-1|many
TGCAGCGTTCAGGGGTCCAAGACCCAGTACTTC
CSVQGSKTQYF
>-|TRBJ1-5|TRBV12-3/TRBV12-4|many
TGTGCCAGCAGCCCCGGGCCGAGCAATCAGCCCCAGCATTTT
CASSPGPSNQPQHF
>-|TRBJ1-5|TRBV20-1|-
TGCAGTGCCGGGATCGGGGTGGGCAATCAGCCCCAGCATTTT
CSAGIGVGNQPQHF
>TRBD2|TRBJ2-4|TRBV3-1|few
TGTGCCAGCAGCCAAGAAGGGGCCGGGACTAGCGGGGTGGGTGAGCAGTACTTC
CASSQEGAGTSGVGEQYF
>-|TRBJ1-6|TRBV12-3/TRBV12-4|many
TGTGCCAGCAGTTTCTCGGGAACCAATAATTCACCCCTCCACTTT
CASSFSGTNNSPLHF
>TRBD1|TRBJ2-7|TRBV2|many
TGTGCCAGCAACCCCGACAGGGACCACGAGCAGTACTTC
CASNPDRDHEQYF
>-|TRBJ2-5|TRBV20-1|-
TGCAGTGCTAGAGATCAACGAGGGAAGACCCAGTACTTC
CSARDQRGKTQYF
>-|TRBJ2-6|TRBV29-1|few
TGCGGCGTTGGAGCCTCTGGGGCCAACGTCCTGACTTTC
CGVGASGANVLTF
>-|TRBJ2-3|TRBV7-9|-
TGTGCCAGCAGCTTAGTAGGCAGGGGAGATACGCAGTATTTT
CASSLVGRGDTQYF
>TRBD2|TRBJ2-3|TRBV20-1|few
TGCAGTGCTAGACGCGGGGGGGGCTACTCTAGCACAGATACGCAGTATTTT
CSARRGGGYSSTDTQYF
>-|TRBJ2-6|TRBV5-1|few
TGCGCCAGCAGCTTGGAGGCGGGGCTCGGGGCCAACGTCCTGACTTTC
CASSLEAGLGANVLTF
>-|TRBJ1-1|TRBV18|-
TGTGCCAGCTCACCTGACCCCCCAGCGGTGAACACTGAAGCTTTCTTT
CASSPDPPAVNTEAFF
>TRBD2|TRBJ2-7|TRBV5-6|-
TGTGCCAGCAGCTGGGGACACTTTAGCGGGAGGTCGGTTGAGCAGTACTTC
CASSWGHFSGRSVEQYF